This T cell receptor (beta chain) derives from a study of shared T cell receptors in the human thymus. The V gene's germline CDR1 is SGHRS and CDR2 YFSETQ. The ends lost 0 bases at V and 14 bases at J; junction bases unmatched: 10. The CDR3 loop spans 15 amino acids. Using immunoSEQ multiplex PCR, the repertoire was profiled, and TCRdb retains in-frame clones only, with some absent. This table has about 660,000 clones, around 87% appearing once. These same records also appear under a second study, on human thymus T cells. From that paper: Infants served as donors; they were healthy and Finnish and were having corrective surgery for congenital heart defects. Corrective cardiac surgery supplied the resected thymus tissue. It looked as if thymic and blood repertoires used V and J genes in a biased way.

The specimen sequenced was thymocytes. The chain carries TRBV5-1 and TRBJ1-6; 8 bases line up with TRBD1. The clonotype originates from a boy under two years old with a congenital heart defect. The CDR3 coding sequence is TGCGCCAGCAGCTTGGGCTATTCGACAGGGGCGTCCCTCCACTTT. Translation gives CASSLGYSTGASLHF.